This TCR beta chain was retrieved from a study of T cell responses to AZD1222 COVID-19 vaccine. The table came from immunoSEQ multiplex PCR; TCRdb's copy has only in-frame clones and leaves some out. This sample has some 120,000 clones; just under 95% occur once, and the top ten carry just under 3%. This clone is a singleton in its sample. In germline, CDR1 is SGHVS, CDR2 FQNEAQ. The CDR3 is 14 amino acids. The V end was cut by 3 bases, the J end by 1 base, with 9 bases between. Sequencing used peripheral blood, obtained on day 0 of AZD1222 vaccination. This sequence was found in an adult in good health. The rearrangement uses TRBV7-8 and TRBJ1-1; D unresolved. CDR3 protein: CASSLNPRNTEAFF. DNA for the CDR3: TGTGCCAGCAGCTTGAACCCCAGGAACACTGAAGCTTTCTTT.